The entry below describes one T cell receptor beta chain. This sequence may be a read error, since a much larger clone differs from it by one base. TCRdb reprocessed the 5' RACE reads via MiXCR and lists one record per CDR3 protein. The sample yields around 140,000 distinct CDR3 sequences, around 7.7% seen once. The CDR3 is made up of 18 amino acids. V lost 0 bases and J lost 5, with 20 bases in between. Germline V lookup: CDR1 LGHNA, CDR2 YNFKEQ. The data originate from a study of T cells after yellow fever vaccination. The starting material was CD4+ T cells sorted from PBMCs, obtained 5 days after the yellow fever booster vaccination. The rearrangement links TRBV4-2 to TRBJ2-1; the D call may be TRBD1 or TRBD2 (5 bases each). This TCR derives from a man aged 30-40 years who received the YFV17D yellow fever vaccine. DNA of the CDR3: TGTGCCAGCAGCCAAGAGAATAGGGACGTCGGGATTCACAATGAGCAGTTCTTC. It translates to CASSQENRDVGIHNEQFF.